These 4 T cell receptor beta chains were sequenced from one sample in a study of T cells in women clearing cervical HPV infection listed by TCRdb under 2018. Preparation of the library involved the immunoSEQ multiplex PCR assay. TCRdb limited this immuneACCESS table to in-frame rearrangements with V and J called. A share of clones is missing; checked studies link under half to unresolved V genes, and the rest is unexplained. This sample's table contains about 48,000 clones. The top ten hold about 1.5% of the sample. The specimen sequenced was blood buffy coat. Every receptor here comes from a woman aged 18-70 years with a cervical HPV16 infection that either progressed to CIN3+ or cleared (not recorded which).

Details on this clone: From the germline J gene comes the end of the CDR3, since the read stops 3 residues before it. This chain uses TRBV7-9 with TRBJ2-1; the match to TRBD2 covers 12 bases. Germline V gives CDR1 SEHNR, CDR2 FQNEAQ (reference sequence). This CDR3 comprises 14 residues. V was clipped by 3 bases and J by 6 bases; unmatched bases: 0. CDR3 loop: CASSLTSGSNEQFF. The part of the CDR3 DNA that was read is TGTGCCAGCAGCTTGACTAGCGGGAGCAATGAG.

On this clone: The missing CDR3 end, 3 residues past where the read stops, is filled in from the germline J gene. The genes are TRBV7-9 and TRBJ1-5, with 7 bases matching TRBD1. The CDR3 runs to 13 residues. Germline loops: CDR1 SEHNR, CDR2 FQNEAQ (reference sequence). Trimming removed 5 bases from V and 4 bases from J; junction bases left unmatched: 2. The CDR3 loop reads CASSRGQNQPQHF. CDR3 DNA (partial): TGTGCCAGCAGCCGGGGACAGAATCAGCCC. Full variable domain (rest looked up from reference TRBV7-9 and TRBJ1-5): DTGVSQNPRHKITKRGQNVTFRCDPISEHNRLYWYRQTLGQGPEFLTYFQNEAQLEKSRLLSDRFSAERPKGSFSTLEIQRTEQGDSAMYLCASSRGQNQPQHFGDGTRLSIL.

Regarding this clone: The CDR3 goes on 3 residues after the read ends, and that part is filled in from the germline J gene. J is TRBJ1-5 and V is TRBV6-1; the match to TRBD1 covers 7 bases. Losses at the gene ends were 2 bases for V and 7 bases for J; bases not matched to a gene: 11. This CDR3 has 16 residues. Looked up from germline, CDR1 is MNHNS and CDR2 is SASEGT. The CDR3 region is CASSELGRGQGQPQHF. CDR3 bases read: TGTGCCAGCAGTGAATTGGGTAGGGGGCAGGGACAGCCC.

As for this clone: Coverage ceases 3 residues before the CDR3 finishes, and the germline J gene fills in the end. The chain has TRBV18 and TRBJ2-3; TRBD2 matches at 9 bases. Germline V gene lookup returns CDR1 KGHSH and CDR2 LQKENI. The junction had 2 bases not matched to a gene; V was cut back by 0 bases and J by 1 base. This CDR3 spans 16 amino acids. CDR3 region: CASSPPVAGGTDTQYF. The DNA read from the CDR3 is TGTGCCAGCTCACCACCCGTAGCGGGGGGCACAGATACG. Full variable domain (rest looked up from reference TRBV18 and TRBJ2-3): NAGVMQNPRHLVRRRGQEARLRCSPMKGHSHVYWYRQLPEEGLKFMVYLQKENIIDESGMPKERFSAEFPKEGPSILRIQQVVRGDSAAYFCASSPPVAGGTDTQYFGPGTRLTVL.